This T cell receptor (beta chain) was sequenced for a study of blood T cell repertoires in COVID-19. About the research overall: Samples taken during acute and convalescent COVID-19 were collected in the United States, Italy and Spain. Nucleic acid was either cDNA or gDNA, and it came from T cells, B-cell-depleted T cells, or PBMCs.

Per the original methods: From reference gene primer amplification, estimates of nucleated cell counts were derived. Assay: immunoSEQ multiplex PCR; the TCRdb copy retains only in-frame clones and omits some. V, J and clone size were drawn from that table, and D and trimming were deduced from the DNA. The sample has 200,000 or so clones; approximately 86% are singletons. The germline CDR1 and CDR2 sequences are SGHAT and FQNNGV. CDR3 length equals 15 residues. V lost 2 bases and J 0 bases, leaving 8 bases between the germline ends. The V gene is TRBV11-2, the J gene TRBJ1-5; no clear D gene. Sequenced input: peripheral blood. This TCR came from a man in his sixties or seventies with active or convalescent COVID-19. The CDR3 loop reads CASSLSSYSNQPQHF. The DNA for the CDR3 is TGTGCCAGCAGCTTATCGAGTTATAGCAATCAGCCCCAGCATTTT.